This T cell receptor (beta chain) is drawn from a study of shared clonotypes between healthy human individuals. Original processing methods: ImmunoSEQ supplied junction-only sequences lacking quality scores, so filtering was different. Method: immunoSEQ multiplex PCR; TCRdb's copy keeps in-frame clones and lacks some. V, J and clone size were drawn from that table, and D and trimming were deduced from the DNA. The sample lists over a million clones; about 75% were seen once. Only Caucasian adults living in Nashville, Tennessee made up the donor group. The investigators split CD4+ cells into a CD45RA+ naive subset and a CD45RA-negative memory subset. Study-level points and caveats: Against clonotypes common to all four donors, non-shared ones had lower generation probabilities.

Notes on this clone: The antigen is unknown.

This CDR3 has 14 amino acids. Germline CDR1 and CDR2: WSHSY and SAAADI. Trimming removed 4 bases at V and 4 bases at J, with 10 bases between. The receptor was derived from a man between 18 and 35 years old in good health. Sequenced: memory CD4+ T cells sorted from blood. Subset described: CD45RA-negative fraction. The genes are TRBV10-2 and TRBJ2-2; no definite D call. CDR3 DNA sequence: TGCGCCAGCAGTGGGTCAAGAGGCACCGGGGAGCTGTTTTTT. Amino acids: CASSGSRGTGELFF.